The 9 T cell receptor beta chains in this list originate from one sample, sequenced in a study of STAT5B mutations in CD4+ large granular lymphocyte leukemia. The method was immunoSEQ multiplex PCR; TCRdb's version includes in-frame clones alone and lacks a portion of them. The table includes tens of thousands of clones, about 81% detected once. Material for sequencing was CD4+ T cells from blood buffy coats. The receptors stem from a human donor in good health.

V and J are TRBV30 and TRBJ2-5; D is ambiguous. Trimming left V 1 base short and J 4 bases short, with 13 bases between. Germline lookup yields CDR1 GTSNPN and CDR2 SVGIG (reference sequence). This CDR3 is 14 amino acids long. The CDR3 DNA sequence: TGTGCCTGGAGTGACAGATTACCTCGAGAGACCCAGTACTTC. Its protein is CAWSDRLPRETQYF.

The chain links TRBV27 to TRBJ1-6; the D gene is possibly TRBD1 (6 bases). CDR1 is MNHEY, CDR2 SMNVEV, per germline (reference sequence). The CDR3 runs 16 residues. V lost 0 bases and J lost 6, with 12 bases in between. CDR3 DNA sequence: TGTGCCAGCAGTTTATCGTGGGGGGCTGGTAATTCACCCCTCCACTTT. This codes for CASSLSWGAGNSPLHF.

The CDR3 coding sequence is TGTGCCAGCAGCTTCACAGGTTCCGGAGAGTATGGCTACACCTTC. Encoded protein: CASSFTGSGEYGYTF. V is TRBV11-2 and J is TRBJ1-2, with D possibly being TRBD1 (5 bases). CDR1 and CDR2 from the germline V gene are SGHAT and FQNNGV. CDR3 length equals 15 residues. V dropped 3 bases and J dropped 5 bases, with 16 bases sitting between them.

The chain joins TRBV27 to TRBJ2-5; 11 bases line up with TRBD1. V gave up 3 bases and J gave up 4 bases; unmatched junction bases: 4. The CDR3 has 15 amino acids. Germline V CDR1 and CDR2: MNHEY, SMNVEV (reference sequence). The CDR3 protein is CASSLRTGGGETQYF. In DNA form, the CDR3 reads TGTGCCAGCAGTTTGAGGACAGGGGGCGGAGAGACCCAGTACTTC.

This rearrangement joins TRBV14 to TRBJ2-7; TRBD2 matches at 8 bases. The CDR3 contains 13 residues. Looked up from germline, CDR1 is SGHDN and CDR2 is FVKESK. Trimming at V came to 5 bases and at J to 3 bases, leaving 3 bases not matched to a gene. Here the CDR3 reads CASSWTSSYEQYF. The CDR3, as DNA: TGTGCCAGCAGCTGGACTAGCAGCTACGAGCAGTACTTC.

The chain employs TRBV6-5 and TRBJ2-5; D is unresolved. V lost 6 bases, J lost 7 bases, and 15 bases lay in between. Germline assignment: CDR1 MNHEY and CDR2 SVGAGI. This CDR3 comprises 13 residues. The CDR3 DNA reads TGTGCCAGCAGCCCCACACCGGTAGTGACCCAGTACTTC. Its protein is CASSPTPVVTQYF.

This sequence joins TRBV9 and TRBJ2-1, with 9 positions matching TRBD1. The V and J ends lost 3 bases and 6 bases, in that order; junction bases with no gene match: 10. This CDR3 comprises 16 residues. CDR1 and CDR2 from the germline V gene are SGDLS and YYNGEE. The CDR3 coding sequence is TGTGCCAGCAGCGCTACAGGGGGCCTTCAGGGCAATGAGCAGTTCTTC. This gives the protein CASSATGGLQGNEQFF. Filled out from reference TRBV9 and TRBJ2-1, the complete variable domain reads DSGVTQTPKHLITATGQRVTLRCSPRSGDLSVYWYQQSLDQGLQFLIQYYNGEERAKGNILERFSAQQFPDLHSELNLSSLELGDSALYFCASSATGGLQGNEQFFGPGTRLTVL.

This clone has only one observation. The chain combines TRBV2 with TRBJ2-1; D call uncertain. The CDR3 totals 13 residues. Trimming took 6 bases from V and 8 from J, leaving 14 bases between them. The V gene's germline CDR1 is SNHLY and CDR2 FYNNEI. CDR3 in amino acids: CASSTRAYYEQFF. CDR3 nucleotides: TGTGCCAGCAGCACGCGAGCCTATTATGAGCAGTTCTTC. Full variable domain (outside the CDR3, taken from reference TRBV2 and TRBJ2-1): EPEVTQTPSHQVTQMGQEVILRCVPISNHLYFYWYRQILGQKVEFLVSFYNNEISEKSEIFDDQFSVERPDGSNFTLKIRSTKLEDSAMYFCASSTRAYYEQFFGPGTRLTVL.

The chain couples TRBV5-8 to TRBJ1-2; the D gene is possibly TRBD1 (6 bases). Trimming took 5 bases from V and 4 from J, leaving 12 bases between them. CDR1 is SGHTS and CDR2 is YDEGEE in the germline V gene. This CDR3 contains 13 residues. The CDR3 loop is CASSQNRAYGYTF. The CDR3 coding sequence is TGTGCCAGCAGTCAAAACAGGGCCTATGGCTACACCTTC.